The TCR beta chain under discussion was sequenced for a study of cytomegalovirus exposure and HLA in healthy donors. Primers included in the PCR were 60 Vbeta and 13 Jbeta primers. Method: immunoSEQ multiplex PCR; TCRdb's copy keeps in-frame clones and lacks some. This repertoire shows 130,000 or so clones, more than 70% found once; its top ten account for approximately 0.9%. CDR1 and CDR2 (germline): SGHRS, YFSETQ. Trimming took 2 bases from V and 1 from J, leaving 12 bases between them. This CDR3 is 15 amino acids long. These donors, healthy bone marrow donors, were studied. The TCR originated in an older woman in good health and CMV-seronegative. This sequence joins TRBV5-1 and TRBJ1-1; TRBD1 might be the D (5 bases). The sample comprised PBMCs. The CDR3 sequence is CASSLLRAGNTEAFF. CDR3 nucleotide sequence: TGCGCCAGCAGCTTACTCAGGGCCGGGAACACTGAAGCTTTCTTT.